The present entry profiles one T cell receptor (beta chain) with its context. The data were obtained in a study of blood T cells in healthy people across ages. PCR was performed a second time for about 7 to 12 cycles using a sample-barcoded 5' primer and a J-beta primer mix. Every cDNA molecule bore a tag from a template-switch adaptor containing 12 random nucleotides. TCRdb independently ran MiXCR on the 5' RACE reads; one entry per CDR3 protein. The sample has almost 800,000 distinct CDR3 sequences, nearly 60% seen once; the top ten hold approximately 23%. Germline V gene sequence: CDR1 LNHDA, CDR2 SQIVND (reference sequence). Trimming took off 5 bases at V and 7 bases at J, with 17 bases between the two ends. The CDR3 has 14 amino acids.

This TCR was sampled from a man aged 25 to 40 in good health. Source material: blood. This sequence joins TRBV19 and TRBJ1-2; no reliable D call. The CDR3 DNA is TGTGCCAGTAGTCCCCAGACAACTAGCCTTGGCTACACCTTC. It encodes CASSPQTTSLGYTF.